A selection of T cell receptor beta chains follows, all from one sample in a study of T-cell reconstitution after alpha-beta-depleted transplantation in children. One entry per CDR3 protein results from TCRdb running MiXCR on the PCR reads. The table has some 110,000 distinct CDR3 sequences, about a tenth seen once; the top ten hold 30% to 35%. Here the sequenced sample was PBMCs, taken before TCRalphabeta/CD19-depleted stem cell transplant. These receptor sequences come from a boy aged 2 to 9 with acute lymphoblastic leukemia, due to receive a stem cell transplant. The CDR3 runs from the conserved cysteine through the conserved F or W. A D gene is named only where the DNA matches it firmly. Size tells how often a clone was seen (once, few, many) or the class of an expanded clone, and some rows leave it out.

CDR3 length	clone size	J gene	V gene	D gene	CDR3 DNA	CDR3 protein
15	many	TRBJ2-1	TRBV20-1	TRBD1	TGCAGTGCTAGACGCACCGGGACAGGGAACAATGAGCAGTTCTTC	CSARRTGTGNNEQFF
14	many	TRBJ2-2	TRBV5-1	.	TGCGCCAGCAGCTTCCCGCAAGGATCCGGGGAGCTGTTTTTT	CASSFPQGSGELFF
13	.	TRBJ1-1	TRBV11-2	.	.	CASSLVGWGSGLF
13	.	TRBJ1-1	TRBV12-3/TRBV12-4	.	TGTGCCAGCAGACGGCAGGTGAACACTGAAGCTTTCTTT	CASRRQVNTEAFF
14	.	TRBJ2-7	TRBV18	TRBD1	TGTGCCAGCTCCCCCAGACAGGGTGTCTACGAGCAGTACTTC	CASSPRQGVYEQYF
13	.	TRBJ2-7	TRBV18	.	TGTGCCAGCTCACCACGCGAGTCCTACGAGCAGTACTTC	CASSPRESYEQYF
17	many	TRBJ2-1	TRBV5-5	.	TGTGCCAGCAGCCTCGATGCTCGGGAGTGGTTTTACAATGAGCAGTTCTTC	CASSLDAREWFYNEQFF
16	few	TRBJ2-7	TRBV9	TRBD1	TGTGCCAGCAGCGCGAACCCGGGACAGGGAAACTACGAGCAGTACTTC	CASSANPGQGNYEQYF
15	many	TRBJ2-1	TRBV6-1	TRBD2	TGTGCCAGCAGCCCGGGACTAGCGGGAGCGGATGAGCAGTTCTTC	CASSPGLAGADEQFF
22	.	TRBJ2-7	TRBV11-3	TRBD2	TGTGCCAGCAGCTTAGGGGTTCGTGTCGGGACTAGCGGGAGGGCCTTGGTCCACGAGCAGTACTTC	CASSLGVRVGTSGRALVHEQYF
16	few	TRBJ2-6	TRBV29-1	TRBD1	TGCAGCGTATCGGACAGGGCTCCCTCTGGGGCCAACGTCCTGACTTTC	CSVSDRAPSGANVLTF
16	.	TRBJ2-5	TRBV15	.	TGTGCCACCAGCAGAGATGCAGGGACCTTGCGAGAGACCCAGTACTTC	CATSRDAGTLRETQYF
14	few	TRBJ2-7	TRBV29-1	TRBD2	TGCAGCGTTGCCACTAGCGGAGGCGTATACGAGCAGTACTTC	CSVATSGGVYEQYF
17	many	TRBJ2-2	TRBV7-2	TRBD2	TGTGCCAGCAGCTTAGTCTCTGGCGGGAGGGCTTCCGGGGAGCTGTTTTTT	CASSLVSGGRASGELFF
15	few	TRBJ2-1	TRBV5-5	.	TGTGCCAGCAGCTCGGACCCGAGCTCCTACAATGAGCAGTTCTTC	CASSSDPSSYNEQFF
12	.	TRBJ2-1	TRBV29-1	.	TGCAGCGTCCGCGCCAGGGTCCATGAGCAGTTCTTC	CSVRARVHEQFF
14	few	TRBJ2-7	TRBV5-1	.	TGCGCCAGCAGCCTCAGGGGCCTTCTCTACGAGCAGTACTTC	CASSLRGLLYEQYF
14	few	TRBJ2-1	TRBV20-1	TRBD2	TGCAGTGCTGGGACTAGCGTTAGATTAAATGAGCAGTTCTTC	CSAGTSVRLNEQFF
15	few	TRBJ2-1	TRBV7-2	.	TGTGCCAGCAGCCCCGTCGTTTCAGCTTACAATGAGCAGTTCTTC	CASSPVVSAYNEQFF
14	many	TRBJ1-4	TRBV20-1	.	TGCAGTGCTAGAGATCAGGTTCTGGTCGGAAAACTGTTTTTT	CSARDQVLVGKLFF
16	.	TRBJ1-4	TRBV4-1	.	TGCGCCAGCAGCCAAGGTTGGGGGGGAGCTATTGAAAAACTGTTTTTT	CASSQGWGGAIEKLFF
17	.	TRBJ2-1	TRBV15	.	TGTGCCACCAGCAGAGTCTACTCCACGAGCGGTAATAATGAGCAGTTCTTC	CATSRVYSTSGNNEQFF
13	few	TRBJ2-1	TRBV6-2/TRBV6-3	.	TGTGCCAGCAGTTACAGCGGTCCCGATGAGCAGTTCTTC	CASSYSGPDEQFF
12	many	TRBJ2-3	TRBV20-1	.	TGCAGTGCTACGGGTTTCACAGATACGCAGTATTTT	CSATGFTDTQYF
14	.	TRBJ2-3	TRBV6-5	.	TGTGCCAGCAGTTTCCGGACAGCAGGAGATACGCAGTATTTT	CASSFRTAGDTQYF
14	.	TRBJ2-7	TRBV9	TRBD2	TGTGCCAGCAGCGTAGGACTAGCCGGCTACGAGCAGTACTTC	CASSVGLAGYEQYF
18	.	TRBJ2-5	TRBV12-3/TRBV12-4	TRBD2	TGTGCCATCAGTTCCAGACTAGCGGGAGCGATGATTGGGGAGACCCAGTACTTC	CAISSRLAGAMIGETQYF
17	few	TRBJ2-1	TRBV12-3/TRBV12-4	.	TGTGCCAGCAGGCGACCCTCCGGGACCGGGAGCGGCAATGAGCAGTTCTTC	CASRRPSGTGSGNEQFF
14	.	TRBJ2-6	TRBV28	.	TGTGCCAGCTCACCTATTAATGGGGCCAACGTCCTGACTTTC	CASSPINGANVLTF
15	few	TRBJ1-1	TRBV6-1	TRBD1	TGTGCCAGCAGTGGGTCCGGGACAGGGGCGGCTGAAGCTTTCTTT	CASSGSGTGAAEAFF
13	many	TRBJ1-2	TRBV29-1	.	TGCAGCGTTGTTCCGGACGGCTTTTCTGGCTACACCTTC	CSVVPDGFSGYTF